What follows describes a single T cell receptor (beta chain). This clone has a single count. Its antigen is not yet known. The sample holds no much larger clone one base away, and base qualities are not on file. The data originate from a study of CD8+ T cells in alopecia areata (dated by TCRdb to 2016 to 2019). With respect to the entire study: To study T cell clonal expansion in alopecia areata, the researchers applied high-throughput TCRbeta sequencing to both the C3H/HeJ mouse model and human patients. TCRbeta CDR3 regions were amplified by immunoSEQ multiplex PCR with 35 Vbeta forward and 13 Jbeta reverse primers. On the human side, TCRbeta sequencing was run on scalp tissue and on sorted CD4+ and CD8+ peripheral blood T cells from healthy controls and from alopecia areata patients with either patchy or totalis/universalis disease. RNA came from the PAXgene miRNA kit for fixed scalp, the miRNeasy kit for PBMCs, and the RNeasy kit for mouse skin. Scalp clonality was compared among normal scalp (n=4), patchy alopecia areata scalp (n=8), and alopecia totalis/universalis scalp (n=8). Broader findings and caveats from the paper: Lesional scalp, especially in alopecia totalis/universalis, showed higher clonality and more expanded CD8+ clones than normal scalp, suggesting antigenic drive. Resident alphabeta T cells in normal human skin are also sequenced, complicating scalp TCR repertoire analysis, unlike mouse skin dominated by gammadelta T cells. Shared TCR sequences between patients were less evident than in mice, which may be partly attributable to HLA diversity in the patient population.

Library construction relied on the immunoSEQ multiplex PCR assay. For TCR sequencing, RNA was extracted from every sample and reverse transcribed into cDNA to serve as template. SuperScript III was used for first-strand cDNA synthesis, primed with a 2:1 mix of oligo-dT and random hexamers. A synthetic immune receptor repertoire was used to gauge amplification bias, and whatever bias remained was removed computationally. The paper's processing steps were these. Raw reads were preprocessed for error removal, and CDR3 was defined according to IMGT conventions as running from the conserved cysteine to phenylalanine. Clonality was computed by normalizing Shannon entropy by log2 of the number of productive unique TCRs and subtracting the result from 1. Whether each scalp clone was CD4 or CD8 was inferred by checking scalp TCRbeta sequences against the CD4 and CD8 repertoires from sorted blood. Here the immuneACCESS table is served through TCRdb, limited to in-frame sequences with V and J called. Missing clones are a known gap in these copies; in checked studies unresolved V genes cover under half, and the rest lacks a known reason. V, J and clone size are taken as reported in that table, and D and trimming were inferred from the DNA itself. Within this sample are about 150,000 clones, with 45% to 60% of them counted one time only. Clones ranked in the top ten supply 4.5% to 5% of the sample.

PBMCs were isolated by density centrifugation and stained for CD3, CD4 and CD8, and CD4+ and CD8+ T cells were sorted on a FACSAria. Scalp biopsies and blood samples were provided by unaffected controls. The CDR3 sequence holds 14 residues, the cysteine and phenylalanine included. The read is trimmed to its CDR3 DNA, 42 bases read in frame from base 1. The germline ends are 16 bases apart after V is trimmed by 6 bases and J by 5 bases. CDR1 MDHEN and CDR2 SYDVKM are derived from the germline V gene. The sequence links TRBV28 to TRBJ2-5; the D call is possibly TRBD1 or TRBD2, each sharing 5 bases. The source is a human donor in good health. The material sequenced was CD4+ T cells sorted from blood. The nucleotides are TGTGCCAGCAGCTCCCGAGGGGTTCCGGAGACCCAGTACTTC. The resulting protein is CASSSRGVPETQYF. Supplemented by the reference TRBV28 and TRBJ2-5 proteins around the CDR3, the complete variable domain is DVKVTQSSRYLVKRTGEKVFLECVQDMDHENMFWYRQDPGLGLRLIYFSYDVKMKEKGDIPEGYSVSREKKERFSLILESASTNQTSMYLCASSSRGVPETQYFGPGTRLLVL.